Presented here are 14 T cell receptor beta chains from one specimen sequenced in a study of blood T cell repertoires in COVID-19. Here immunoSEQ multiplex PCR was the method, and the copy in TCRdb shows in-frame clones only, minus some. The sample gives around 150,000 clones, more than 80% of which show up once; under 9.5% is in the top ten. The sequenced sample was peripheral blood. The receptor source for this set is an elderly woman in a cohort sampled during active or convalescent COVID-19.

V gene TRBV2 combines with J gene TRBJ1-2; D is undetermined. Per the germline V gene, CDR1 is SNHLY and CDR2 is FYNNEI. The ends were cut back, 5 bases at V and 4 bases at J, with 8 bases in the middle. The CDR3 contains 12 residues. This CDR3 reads CASSLGLYGYTF. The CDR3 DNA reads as TGTGCCAGCAGTCTCGGACTCTATGGCTACACCTTC.

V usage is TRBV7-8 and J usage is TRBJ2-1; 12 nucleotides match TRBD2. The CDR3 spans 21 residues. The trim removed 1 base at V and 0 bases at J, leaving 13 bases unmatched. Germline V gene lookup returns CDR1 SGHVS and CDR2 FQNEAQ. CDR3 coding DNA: TGTGCCAGCAGCTTAGGAGGGCTAGCGGGGGGGCTATCGAGCTCCTACAATGAGCAGTTCTTC. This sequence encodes CASSLGGLAGGLSSSYNEQFF.

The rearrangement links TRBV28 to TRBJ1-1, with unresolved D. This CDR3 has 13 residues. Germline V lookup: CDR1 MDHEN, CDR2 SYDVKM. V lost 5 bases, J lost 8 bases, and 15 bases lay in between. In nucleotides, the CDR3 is TGTGCCAGCAGTACCATATCCACGGTAGAAGCTTTCTTT. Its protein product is CASSTISTVEAFF.

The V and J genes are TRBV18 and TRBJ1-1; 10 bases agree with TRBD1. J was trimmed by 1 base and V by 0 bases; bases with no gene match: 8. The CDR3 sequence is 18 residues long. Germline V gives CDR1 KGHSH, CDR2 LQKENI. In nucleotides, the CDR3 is TGTGCCAGCTCACCACCGGGACAGGGGATGTTGGGGAACACTGAAGCTTTCTTT. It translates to CASSPPGQGMLGNTEAFF.

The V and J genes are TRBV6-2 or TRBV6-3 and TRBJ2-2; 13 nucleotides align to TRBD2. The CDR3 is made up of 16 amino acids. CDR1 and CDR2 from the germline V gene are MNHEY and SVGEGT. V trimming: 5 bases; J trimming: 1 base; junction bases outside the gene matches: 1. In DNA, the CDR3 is TGTGCCAGCAGTCGACTAGCGGGGGGGAACACCGGGGAGCTGTTTTTT. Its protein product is CASSRLAGGNTGELFF.

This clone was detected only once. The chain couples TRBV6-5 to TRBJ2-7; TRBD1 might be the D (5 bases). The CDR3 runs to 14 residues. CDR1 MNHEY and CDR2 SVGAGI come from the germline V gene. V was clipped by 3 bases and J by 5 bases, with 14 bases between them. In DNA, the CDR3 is TGTGCCAGCAGTTATTCTACAAAGGGGAACGAGCAGTACTTC. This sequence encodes CASSYSTKGNEQYF.

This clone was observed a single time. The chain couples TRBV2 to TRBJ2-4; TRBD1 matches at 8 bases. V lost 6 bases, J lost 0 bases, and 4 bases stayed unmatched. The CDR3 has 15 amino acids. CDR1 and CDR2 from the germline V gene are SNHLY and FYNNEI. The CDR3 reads CASSYDRGAKNIQYF. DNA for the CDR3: TGTGCCAGCAGCTATGACAGGGGAGCCAAAAACATTCAGTACTTC.

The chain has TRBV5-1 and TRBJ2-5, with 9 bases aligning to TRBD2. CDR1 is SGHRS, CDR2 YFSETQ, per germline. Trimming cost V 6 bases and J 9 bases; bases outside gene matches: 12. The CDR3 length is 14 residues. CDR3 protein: CASTDDAGGLAQYF. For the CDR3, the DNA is TGCGCCAGCACGGATGATGCGGGGGGGCTGGCCCAGTACTTC.

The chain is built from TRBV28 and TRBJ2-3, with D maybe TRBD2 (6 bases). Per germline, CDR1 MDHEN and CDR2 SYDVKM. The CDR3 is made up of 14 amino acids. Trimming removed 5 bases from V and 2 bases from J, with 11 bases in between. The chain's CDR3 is CASSAAGFTDTQYF. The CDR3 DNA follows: TGTGCCAGCAGTGCCGCGGGGTTCACAGATACGCAGTATTTT.

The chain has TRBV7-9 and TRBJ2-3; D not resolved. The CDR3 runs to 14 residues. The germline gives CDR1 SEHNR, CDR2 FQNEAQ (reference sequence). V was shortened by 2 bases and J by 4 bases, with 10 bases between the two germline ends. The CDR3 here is CASSLLSASDTQYF. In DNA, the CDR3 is TGTGCCAGCAGCTTACTCAGCGCCTCAGATACGCAGTATTTT.

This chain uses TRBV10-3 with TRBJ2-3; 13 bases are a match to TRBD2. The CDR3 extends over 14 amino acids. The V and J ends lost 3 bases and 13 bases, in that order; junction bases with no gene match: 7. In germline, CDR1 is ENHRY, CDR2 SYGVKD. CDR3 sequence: CAISDLTSGGLKYF. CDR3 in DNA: TGTGCCATCAGTGATTTGACTAGCGGGGGGTTAAAGTATTTT.

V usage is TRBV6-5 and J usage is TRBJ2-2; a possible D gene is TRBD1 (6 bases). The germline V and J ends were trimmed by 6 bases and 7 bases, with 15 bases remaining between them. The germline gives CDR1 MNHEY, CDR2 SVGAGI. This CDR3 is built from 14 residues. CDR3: CASRGQTQVGELFF. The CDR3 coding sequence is TGTGCCAGCAGAGGACAGACTCAAGTCGGGGAGCTGTTTTTT.

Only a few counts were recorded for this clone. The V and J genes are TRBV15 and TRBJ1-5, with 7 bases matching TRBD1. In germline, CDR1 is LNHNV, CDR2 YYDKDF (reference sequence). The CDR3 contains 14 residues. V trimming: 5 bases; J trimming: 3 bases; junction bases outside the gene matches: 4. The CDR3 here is CATSGGQLNQPQHF. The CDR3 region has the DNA TGTGCCACCAGCGGGGGACAGCTCAATCAGCCCCAGCATTTT.

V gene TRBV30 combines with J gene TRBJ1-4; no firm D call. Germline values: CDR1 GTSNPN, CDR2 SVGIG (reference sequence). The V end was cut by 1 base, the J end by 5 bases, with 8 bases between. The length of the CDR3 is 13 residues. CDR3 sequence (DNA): TGTGCCTGGAGTGCTGGGCCAAATGAAAAACTGTTTTTT. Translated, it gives CAWSAGPNEKLFF.